The 20 T cell receptor beta chains reported below all come from one sample, sequenced in a study of blood T cell repertoires in COVID-19. Assay used: immunoSEQ multiplex PCR; TCRdb lists only in-frame clones, some missing. This table holds a few hundred thousand clones, approximately 86% found once. Input material: PBMCs or T cells enriched from blood (not recorded which). Receptors were obtained from a woman aged 55-75 years who had recovered from COVID-19.

This clone was recorded once. The CDR3 DNA sequence: TGTGCCAGCAGCCAGGCCGCTACAGGAAATTCACCCCTCCACTTT. Translating gives CASSQAATGNSPLHF. This sequence joins TRBV3-1 (or the pseudogene TRBV3-2) and TRBJ1-6; possible D gene TRBD1, 5 bases. The V end lost 3 bases, the J end lost 7 bases, and 13 bases lay between the germline ends. This CDR3 is 15 amino acids long. Germline CDR1 and CDR2: LGHDT and YNNKEL (reference sequence).

This chain uses TRBV29-1 with TRBJ2-7; 7 nucleotides agree with TRBD1. Germline CDR1 and CDR2: SQVTM and ANQGSEA. V lost 5 bases and J lost 7; bases outside the gene matches: 20. The CDR3 contains 16 residues. The CDR3 DNA is TGCAGCGTTACAGCCAGCGGACAGGTAGACCCCTGGGAGCAGTACTTC. It is translated as CSVTASGQVDPWEQYF.

This clone turned up a few times. The genes are TRBV5-1 and TRBJ2-2; D is unresolved. V dropped 0 bases and J dropped 1 base, with 4 bases sitting between them. The CDR3 loop spans 14 amino acids. The V gene's germline CDR1 is SGHRS and CDR2 YFSETQ. The CDR3 DNA reads as TGCGCCAGCAGCTTGGACAGGAACACCGGGGAGCTGTTTTTT. It translates to CASSLDRNTGELFF.

The chain uses TRBV7-6 and TRBJ2-2, with TRBD2 matching over 8 bases. The germline V gene encodes CDR1 SGHVS and CDR2 FNYEAQ. J gave up 0 bases and V 6 bases, and 6 bases lay outside the gene matches. This CDR3 contains 16 residues. The CDR3 region has the DNA TGTGCCAGCAGTCCGGGGGGGGCCTCGAACACCGGGGAGCTGTTTTTT. Protein product: CASSPGGASNTGELFF.

This clone was observed once. The genes are TRBV6-4 and TRBJ1-1; possible D gene TRBD1, 5 bases. CDR3 length: 13 residues. Per the germline V gene, CDR1 is MRHNA and CDR2 is SNTAGT. V lost 5 bases, J lost 0 bases, and 7 bases lay in between. The CDR3 sequence is CASSRQLNTEAFF. The CDR3, as DNA: TGTGCCAGCAGTCGACAGCTGAACACTGAAGCTTTCTTT.

CDR3 nucleotide sequence: TGCGCCAGCAGTGAAGGGGACAGGGCACAGCCCCAGCATTTT. It yields the protein CASSEGDRAQPQHF. This rearrangement joins TRBV10-1 to TRBJ1-5, with TRBD1 matching 9 bases. The CDR3 runs 14 residues. V was pared by 3 bases and J by 7 bases, with 4 bases of the junction left unmatched. Germline CDR1 WNHNN, CDR2 SYGVQD (reference sequence).

The CDR3 DNA reads as TGTGCCAGCCAAGGGACAGGGAACACTGAAGCTTTCTTT. Protein: CASQGTGNTEAFF. The genes are TRBV6-5 and TRBJ1-1, with 8 bases identical to TRBD1. V gave up 8 bases and J gave up 1 base; unmatched junction bases: 3. This CDR3 region has 13 residues. The germline V gene has CDR1 MNHEY and CDR2 SVGAGI.

This chain joins TRBV24-1 and TRBJ2-5; TRBD2 matches at 14 bases. V was clipped by 7 bases and J by 1 base; unmatched bases: 4. Germline loops: CDR1 KGHDR, CDR2 SFDVKD. This CDR3 comprises 16 residues. The chain's CDR3 is CATSPGTSGGQETQYF. In DNA form, the CDR3 reads TGTGCCACCAGCCCCGGGACTAGCGGGGGCCAAGAGACCCAGTACTTC.

There are a few counts of this clone. The V call is TRBV21-1, the J call TRBJ2-7; the DNA was not compared with TRBD1, the D call given in the table. TRBV21-1 is described as a pseudogene. This CDR3 spans 12 amino acids. The CDR3 reads CASGQASYEQYV. CDR3 in DNA: TGTGCCTCGGGACAGGCTTCCTACGAGCAGTACGTC.

The chain recombines TRBV5-1 with TRBJ1-2; tentatively, D is TRBD1 (5 bases). Deletions cut 5 bases from V and 6 bases from J, with 14 bases between. This CDR3 has 13 residues. The germline V gene encodes CDR1 SGHRS and CDR2 YFSETQ. The DNA of the CDR3 is TGCGCCAGCAGAAGGGAGGGGATCGATGGCTACACCTTC. It specifies CASRREGIDGYTF.

V is TRBV13 and J is TRBJ2-1; TRBD1 matches at 9 bases. The CDR3 has 15 amino acids. Losses at the gene ends were 5 bases for V and 3 bases for J; bases not matched to a gene: 5. Germline-derived CDR1 and CDR2 are PRHDT and FYEKMQ (reference sequence). CDR3 in amino acids: CASSLKGQGYNEQFF. CDR3 DNA: TGTGCCAGCAGCCTCAAGGGACAGGGCTACAATGAGCAGTTCTTC.

The chain carries TRBV2 and TRBJ1-5, with 8 bases matching TRBD1. This CDR3 region has 16 residues. Germline-derived CDR1 and CDR2 are SNHLY and FYNNEI. The V gene end was trimmed by 8 bases and the J gene end by 2 bases; junction bases not matched to a gene: 11. The CDR3 bases are TGTGCCAGCTGTACAGGGGGTAGTGTCGGCAATCAGCCCCAGCATTTT. Translated, it gives CASCTGGSVGNQPQHF.

V and J are TRBV5-1 and TRBJ1-2; TRBD1 aligns across 7 bases. The germline V gene encodes CDR1 SGHRS and CDR2 YFSETQ. The CDR3 runs to 16 residues. V was clipped by 4 bases and J by 4 bases; unmatched bases: 13. CDR3 region: CASSASGTALTYGYTF. The CDR3 DNA follows: TGCGCCAGCAGCGCCTCCGGGACAGCTTTGACCTATGGCTACACCTTC.

The chain employs TRBV2 and TRBJ2-5; possibly TRBD2 for D (5 bases). V dropped 7 bases and J dropped 5 bases, with 8 bases sitting between them. Germline assignment: CDR1 SNHLY and CDR2 FYNNEI. The CDR3 length is 11 residues. For the CDR3, the DNA is TGTGCCAGCACCGGGGAGGAGACCCAGTACTTC. As protein: CASTGEETQYF. The full variable domain, in which reference TRBV2 and TRBJ2-5 provide the parts outside the CDR3, is EPEVTQTPSHQVTQMGQEVILRCVPISNHLYFYWYRQILGQKVEFLVSFYNNEISEKSEIFDDQFSVERPDGSNFTLKIRSTKLEDSAMYFCASTGEETQYFGPGTRLLVL.

The chain links TRBV18 to TRBJ1-6, with 7 bases aligning to TRBD1. Trimming took 6 bases from V and 8 from J; bases not matched to a gene: 13. CDR3 length: 16 amino acids. Looked up from germline, CDR1 is KGHSH and CDR2 is LQKENI. The CDR3 spells CASSASTGDLDSPLHF. DNA for the CDR3: TGTGCCAGCTCGGCCTCCACAGGGGATCTGGATTCACCCCTCCACTTT.

For the CDR3, the DNA is TGTGCCAGCAGTGATCGGACAGGCTATTCACCCCTCCACTTT. Translation: CASSDRTGYSPLHF. The chain links TRBV2 to TRBJ1-6; 7 bases match TRBD1. The CDR3 has 14 residues. Looked up from germline, CDR1 is SNHLY and CDR2 is FYNNEI. The J segment lost 8 bases and the V segment lost 3 bases, leaving 4 bases of the junction unmatched.

The chain joins TRBV10-3 to TRBJ1-2; D may be TRBD1 (6 bases). The germline CDR1 and CDR2 sequences are ENHRY and SYGVKD. The CDR3 sequence is 13 residues long. V dropped 4 bases and J dropped 3 bases, with 9 bases sitting between them. The CDR3 region is CAISAGTHYGYTF. The CDR3 DNA follows: TGTGCCATCAGTGCCGGGACACACTATGGCTACACCTTC.

Written as DNA, the CDR3 is TGTGCCAGCAGCTTAGTTGCGGGTCATTACACCGGGGAGCTGTTTTTT. Protein sequence: CASSLVAGHYTGELFF. The chain couples TRBV11-2 to TRBJ2-2; D might be TRBD2 (5 bases). In germline, CDR1 is SGHAT, CDR2 FQNNGV. Trimming removed 1 base at V and 3 bases at J, with 12 bases between. The CDR3 runs 16 residues.

The V gene is TRBV10-1, the J gene TRBJ2-2, with 9 bases that match TRBD1. Germline V lookup: CDR1 WNHNN, CDR2 SYGVQD (reference sequence). This CDR3 comprises 17 residues. J lost 6 bases, V lost 0 bases, and 8 bases had no gene match. DNA of the CDR3: TGCGCCAGCAGTGAGTCAATAAGGAGGACAGGGGCCGGGGAGCTGTTTTTT. Protein product: CASSESIRRTGAGELFF.

This chain connects TRBV5-1 to TRBJ1-2, with TRBD1 identical over 8 bases. V lost 3 bases and J lost 1; bases outside the gene matches: 2. CDR3 length: 14 residues. The germline CDR1 and CDR2 sequences are SGHRS and YFSETQ. The CDR3 region is CASSWTGLNYGYTF. The CDR3, as DNA: TGCGCCAGCAGCTGGACAGGGCTTAACTATGGCTACACCTTC.